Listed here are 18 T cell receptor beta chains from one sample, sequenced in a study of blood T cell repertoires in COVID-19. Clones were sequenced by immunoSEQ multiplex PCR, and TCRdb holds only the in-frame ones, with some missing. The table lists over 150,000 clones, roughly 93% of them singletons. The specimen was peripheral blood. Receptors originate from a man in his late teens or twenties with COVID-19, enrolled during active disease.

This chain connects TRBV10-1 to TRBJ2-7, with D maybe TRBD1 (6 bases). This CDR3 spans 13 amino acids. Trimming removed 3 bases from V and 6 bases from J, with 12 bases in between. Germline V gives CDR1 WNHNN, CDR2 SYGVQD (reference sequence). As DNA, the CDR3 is TGCGCCAGCAGTGACCAGGGGAAAACCGAGCAGTACTTC. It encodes CASSDQGKTEQYF.

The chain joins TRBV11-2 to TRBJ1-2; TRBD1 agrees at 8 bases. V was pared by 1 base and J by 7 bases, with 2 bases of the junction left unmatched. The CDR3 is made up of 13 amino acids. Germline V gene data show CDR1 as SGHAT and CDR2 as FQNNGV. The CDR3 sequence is CASSLGTGSGYTF. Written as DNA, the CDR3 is TGTGCCAGCAGCTTAGGGACAGGGAGTGGCTACACCTTC.

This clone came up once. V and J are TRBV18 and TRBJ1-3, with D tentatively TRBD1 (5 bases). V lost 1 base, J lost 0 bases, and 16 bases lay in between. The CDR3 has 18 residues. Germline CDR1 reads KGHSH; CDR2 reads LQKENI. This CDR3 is CASSPLTRTLSSGNTIYF. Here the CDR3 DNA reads TGTGCCAGCTCACCACTCACCCGGACATTGAGCTCTGGAAACACCATATATTTT.

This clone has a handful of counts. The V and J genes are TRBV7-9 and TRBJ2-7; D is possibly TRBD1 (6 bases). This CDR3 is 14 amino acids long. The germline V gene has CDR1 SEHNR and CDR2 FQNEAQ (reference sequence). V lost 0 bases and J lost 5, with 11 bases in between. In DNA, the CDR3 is TGTGCCAGCAGCTTAGCGTGGCGGACAGACGAGCAGTACTTC. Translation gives CASSLAWRTDEQYF.

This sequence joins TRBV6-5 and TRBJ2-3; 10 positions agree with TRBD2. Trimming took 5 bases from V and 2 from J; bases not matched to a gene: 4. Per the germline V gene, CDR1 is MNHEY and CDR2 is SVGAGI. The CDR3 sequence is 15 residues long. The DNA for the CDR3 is TGTGCCAGCAGTAGACTAGCGGGCCCCACAGATACGCAGTATTTT. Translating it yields CASSRLAGPTDTQYF.

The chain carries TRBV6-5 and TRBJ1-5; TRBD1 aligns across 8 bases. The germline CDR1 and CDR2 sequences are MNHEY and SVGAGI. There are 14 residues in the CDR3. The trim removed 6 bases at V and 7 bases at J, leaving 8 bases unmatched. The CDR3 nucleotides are TGTGCCAGCAGGCCGGACAGGGTGGGGCAGCCCCAGCATTTT. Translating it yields CASRPDRVGQPQHF.

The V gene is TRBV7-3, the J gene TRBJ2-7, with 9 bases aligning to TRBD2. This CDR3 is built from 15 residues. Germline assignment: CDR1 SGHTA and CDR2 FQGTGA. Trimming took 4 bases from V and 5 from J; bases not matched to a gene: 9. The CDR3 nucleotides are TGTGCCAGCAGCTCTGCCGGGACTAGCTTAAACGAGCAGTACTTC. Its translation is CASSSAGTSLNEQYF.

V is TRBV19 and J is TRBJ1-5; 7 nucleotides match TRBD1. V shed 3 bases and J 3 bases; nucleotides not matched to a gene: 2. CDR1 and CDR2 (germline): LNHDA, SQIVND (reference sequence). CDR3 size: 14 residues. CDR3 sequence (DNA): TGTGCCAGTAGTATGACAGGGTCCAATCAGCCCCAGCATTTT. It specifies CASSMTGSNQPQHF.

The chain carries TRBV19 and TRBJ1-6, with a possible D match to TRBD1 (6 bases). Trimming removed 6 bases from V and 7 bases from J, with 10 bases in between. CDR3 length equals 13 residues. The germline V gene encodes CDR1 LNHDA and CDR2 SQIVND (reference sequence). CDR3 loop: CASRHRENSPLHF. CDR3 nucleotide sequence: TGTGCCAGTAGGCACAGGGAAAATTCACCCCTCCACTTT.

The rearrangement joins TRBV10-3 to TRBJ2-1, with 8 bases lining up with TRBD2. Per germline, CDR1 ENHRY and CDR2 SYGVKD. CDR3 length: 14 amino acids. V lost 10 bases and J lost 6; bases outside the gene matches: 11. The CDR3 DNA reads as TGTGCCACCTTCGGTGGACTAGCTAGCAATGAGCAGTTCTTC. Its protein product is CATFGGLASNEQFF.

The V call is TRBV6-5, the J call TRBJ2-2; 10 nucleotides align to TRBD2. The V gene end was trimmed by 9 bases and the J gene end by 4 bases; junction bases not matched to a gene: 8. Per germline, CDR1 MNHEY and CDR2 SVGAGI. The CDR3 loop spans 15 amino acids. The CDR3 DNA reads TGTGCCAGTCAACAAGCGGGAGGGCCCACCGGGGAGCTGTTTTTT. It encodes CASQQAGGPTGELFF.

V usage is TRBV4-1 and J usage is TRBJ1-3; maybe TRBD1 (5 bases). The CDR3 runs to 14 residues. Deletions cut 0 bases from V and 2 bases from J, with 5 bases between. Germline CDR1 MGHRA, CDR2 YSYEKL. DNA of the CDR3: TGCGCCAGCAGCCAAGACAGGGCTGGAAACACCATATATTTT. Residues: CASSQDRAGNTIYF.

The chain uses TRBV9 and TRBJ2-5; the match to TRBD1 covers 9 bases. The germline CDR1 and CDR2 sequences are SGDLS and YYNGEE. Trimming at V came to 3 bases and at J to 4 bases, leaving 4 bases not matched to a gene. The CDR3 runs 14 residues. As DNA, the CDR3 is TGTGCCAGCAGCGAAACAGGGGGCTTAGAGACCCAGTACTTC. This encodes CASSETGGLETQYF.

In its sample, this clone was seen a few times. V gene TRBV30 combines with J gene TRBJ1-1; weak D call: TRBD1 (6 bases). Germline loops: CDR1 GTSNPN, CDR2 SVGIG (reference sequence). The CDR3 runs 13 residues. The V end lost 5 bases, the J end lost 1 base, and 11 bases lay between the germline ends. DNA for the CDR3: TGTGCCTGGGACAGGATGAAGAACACTGAAGCTTTCTTT. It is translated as CAWDRMKNTEAFF.

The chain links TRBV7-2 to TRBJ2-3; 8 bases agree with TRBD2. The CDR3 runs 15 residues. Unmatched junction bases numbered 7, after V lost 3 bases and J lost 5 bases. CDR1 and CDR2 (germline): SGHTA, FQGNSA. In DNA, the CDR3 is TGTGCCAGCAGCTTTAGCGGGGTTCCAGTAGATACGCAGTATTTT. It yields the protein CASSFSGVPVDTQYF.

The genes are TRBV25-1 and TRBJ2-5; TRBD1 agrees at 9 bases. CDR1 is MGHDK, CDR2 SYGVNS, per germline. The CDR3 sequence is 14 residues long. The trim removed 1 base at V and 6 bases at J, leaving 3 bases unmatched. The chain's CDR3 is CASSESGQGQTQYF. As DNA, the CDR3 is TGTGCCAGCAGTGAATCGGGACAGGGTCAGACCCAGTACTTC. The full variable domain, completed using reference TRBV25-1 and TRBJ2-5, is EADIYQTPRYLVIGTGKKITLECSQTMGHDKMYWYQQDPGMELHLIHYSYGVNSTEKGDLSSESTVSRIRTEHFPLTLESARPSHTSQYLCASSESGQGQTQYFGPGTRLLVL.

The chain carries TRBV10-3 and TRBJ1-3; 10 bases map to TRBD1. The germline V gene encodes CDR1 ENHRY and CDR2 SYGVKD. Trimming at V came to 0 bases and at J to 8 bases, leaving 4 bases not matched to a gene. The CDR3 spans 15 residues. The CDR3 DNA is TGTGCCATCAGTGAGTCGAGACAGGGGGCAGACACCATATATTTT. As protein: CAISESRQGADTIYF.

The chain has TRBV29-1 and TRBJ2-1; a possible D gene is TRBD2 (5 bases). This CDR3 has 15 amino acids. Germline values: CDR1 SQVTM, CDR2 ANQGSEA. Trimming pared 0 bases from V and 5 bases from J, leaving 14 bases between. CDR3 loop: CSVEDFRDFNNEQFF. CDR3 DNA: TGCAGCGTTGAAGATTTCCGGGATTTCAACAATGAGCAGTTCTTC.